One and the same sample provided the 17 T cell receptor beta chains below, sequenced in a study of Tregs in tolerant kidney transplant recipients. TCRdb keeps only in-frame clones here, not all; method: immunoSEQ multiplex PCR. The repertoire holds roughly 86,000 clones, approximately 94% seen once, with 1.5% to 2% in the top ten. Mixed chimerism was transient after nonmyeloablative marrow transplants from related graft donors. Here the sequenced sample was CD4+ T cells from blood (PBMCs), taken 12 months after the transplant. Receptors were obtained from a human patient who received a combined kidney and bone marrow transplant. Some of these T cells may belong to the graft donor.

This clone was picked up one time. This chain links TRBV5-5 with TRBJ1-5; TRBD1 aligns across 12 bases. Germline-derived CDR1 and CDR2 are SGHKS and YYEKEE (reference sequence). After removal of 4 bases from V and 7 bases from J, the junction contained 9 bases not matched to a gene. This CDR3 comprises 16 residues. The DNA for the CDR3 is TGTGCCAGCAGCCCGGGACAGGGGGCTTGGAGACAGCCCCAGCATTTT. It codes for CASSPGQGAWRQPQHF.

The chain combines TRBV7-9 with TRBJ1-4, with TRBD1 matching over 11 bases. Germline trimming cut 5 bases from V and 6 bases from J; bases unmatched to any gene: 14. CDR3 length equals 18 residues. Germline assignment: CDR1 SEHNR and CDR2 FQNEAQ (reference sequence). The CDR3 DNA is TGTGCCAGCAGCCGCAAGGGACAGGGGGTCGGGCCGGATGAAAAACTGTTTTTT. Protein product: CASSRKGQGVGPDEKLFF.

J is TRBJ1-5 and V is TRBV28; D is undetermined. V was pared by 5 bases and J by 0 bases, with 26 bases between. Germline CDR1 MDHEN, CDR2 SYDVKM. The CDR3 consists of 20 residues. The CDR3 sequence is CASSPLPPAGNIHSNQPQHF. The CDR3 coding sequence is TGTGCCAGCAGTCCCCTTCCCCCGGCCGGGAATATCCATAGCAATCAGCCCCAGCATTTT.

This clone is a singleton in its sample. This chain links TRBV13 with TRBJ1-4; TRBD1 aligns across 7 bases. V was clipped by 3 bases and J by 1 base; unmatched bases: 2. CDR3 size: 15 residues. Germline V gives CDR1 PRHDT, CDR2 FYEKMQ (reference sequence). CDR3 DNA sequence: TGTGCCAGCAGCTTCAGGGGGAGAACTAATGAAAAACTGTTTTTT. Translated: CASSFRGRTNEKLFF.

This chain uses TRBV7-6 with TRBJ2-5; 9 nucleotides line up with TRBD2. CDR3 length: 14 amino acids. CDR1 is SGHVS and CDR2 is FNYEAQ in the germline V gene. Germline trimming cut 7 bases from V and 4 bases from J; bases unmatched to any gene: 7. This CDR3 reads CASTQLLAGETQYF. The CDR3 bases are TGTGCCAGCACCCAGTTACTAGCGGGAGAGACCCAGTACTTC.

The genes are TRBV6-4 and TRBJ1-4, with 7 bases aligning to TRBD1. Per the germline V gene, CDR1 is MRHNA and CDR2 is SNTAGT. Germline trimming cut 2 bases from V and 7 bases from J; bases unmatched to any gene: 4. This CDR3 comprises 14 residues. CDR3: CASSDTGTVEKLFF. The CDR3 region has the DNA TGTGCCAGCAGTGACACCGGGACAGTTGAAAAACTGTTTTTT.

This clone was detected once. V usage is TRBV6-6 and J usage is TRBJ1-2, with 10 bases fitting TRBD1. V trimming: 8 bases; J trimming: 6 bases; junction bases outside the gene matches: 9. This CDR3 region has 14 residues. Germline CDR1 and CDR2: MNHNY and SVGAGI (reference sequence). The DNA of the CDR3 is TGTGCCAGCGGGCAGAGACAGGGGGCGGATGGCTACACCTTC. Translation: CASGQRQGADGYTF.

V gene TRBV4-3 combines with J gene TRBJ2-7, with D maybe TRBD2 (5 bases). The germline V gene has CDR1 LGHNA and CDR2 YSLEER. This CDR3 spans 14 amino acids. V lost 1 base, J lost 1 base, and 8 bases lay in between. The CDR3 loop reads CASSQVTGSYEQYF. The CDR3 bases are TGCGCCAGCAGCCAAGTCACGGGATCCTACGAGCAGTACTTC.

The J gene is TRBJ2-1, the V gene TRBV27, with 15 bases matching TRBD2. There are 18 residues in the CDR3. With 5 bases clipped from V and 7 bases from J, the junction kept 12 bases outside the gene matches. Germline loops: CDR1 MNHEY, CDR2 SMNVEV (reference sequence). The CDR3 region has the DNA TGTGCCAGCAGTCCTAGAGGGACTAGCGGGAGGAAGGGGAATGAGCAGTTCTTC. Encoded protein: CASSPRGTSGRKGNEQFF.

The J gene is TRBJ2-5, the V gene TRBV7-9; 8 bases match TRBD2. TRBJ2-7 matches the DNA end more closely, so the J call is doubtful. CDR1 SEHNR and CDR2 FQNEAQ come from the germline V gene (reference sequence). CDR3 length: 15 residues. The CDR3 nucleotides read TGTGCCAGCAGCTTTATTCGGGAGGGCCGATACGAGCAGTACTTC. It yields the protein CASSFIREGRYEQYF.

V gene TRBV7-2 combines with J gene TRBJ2-3, with 15 bases aligning to TRBD2. The V and J ends lost 5 bases and 4 bases, in that order; junction bases with no gene match: 7. Germline values: CDR1 SGHTA, CDR2 FQGNSA. The CDR3 has 17 residues. In nucleotides, the CDR3 is TGTGCCAGCAGCCGGACTAGCGGGGGGGCCAGGGCAGATACGCAGTATTTT. Its protein is CASSRTSGGARADTQYF.

The rearrangement uses TRBV2 and TRBJ2-3; 11 bases agree with TRBD2. The germline V gene has CDR1 SNHLY and CDR2 FYNNEI. This CDR3 comprises 15 residues. The V gene end was trimmed by 5 bases and the J gene end by 2 bases; junction bases not matched to a gene: 3. CDR3 region: CASSLAGGYTDTQYF. The CDR3 nucleotides read TGTGCCAGCAGTCTAGCGGGGGGTTACACAGATACGCAGTATTTT.

CDR3 coding DNA: TGTGCCAGCAGCCTGGGCGTCGGCACCGGGGAGCTGTTTTTT. Translating it yields CASSLGVGTGELFF. This chain uses TRBV7-3 with TRBJ2-2; D is uncertain. The V and J ends lost 5 bases and 4 bases respectively, with 11 bases between them. CDR1 SGHTA and CDR2 FQGTGA come from the germline V gene. The CDR3 extends over 14 amino acids.

The V and J genes are TRBV7-8 and TRBJ2-7; TRBD2 matches 7 bases. V was pared by 1 base and J by 3 bases, with 3 bases of the junction left unmatched. Germline assignment: CDR1 SGHVS and CDR2 FQNEAQ. This CDR3 is 14 amino acids long. The CDR3 loop is CASSLEERDYEQYF. The CDR3 DNA reads as TGTGCCAGCAGCTTAGAAGAGCGGGACTACGAGCAGTACTTC.

The chain joins TRBV7-9 to TRBJ2-3; 11 positions match TRBD2. Germline values: CDR1 SEHNR, CDR2 FQNEAQ (reference sequence). The CDR3 length is 14 residues. Trimming took 6 bases from V and 5 from J; bases not matched to a gene: 4. The CDR3 reads CASRYGLAGDTQYF. As DNA, the CDR3 is TGTGCCAGCAGATACGGACTAGCGGGAGATACGCAGTATTTT.

The chain joins TRBV5-5 to TRBJ2-2, with TRBD1 as a possible D gene (6 bases). The CDR3 totals 15 residues. Germline V gives CDR1 SGHKS, CDR2 YYEKEE (reference sequence). Trimming cost V 4 bases and J 3 bases, with 13 bases left between them. CDR3 region: CASSRRPGDTGELFF. CDR3 sequence (DNA): TGTGCCAGCAGCCGCCGACCAGGGGACACCGGGGAGCTGTTTTTT.

The chain couples TRBV18 to TRBJ2-7, with D possibly being TRBD2 (6 bases). This CDR3 is built from 15 residues. V was trimmed by 3 bases and J by 7 bases, leaving 19 bases between them. CDR1 and CDR2 from the germline V gene are KGHSH and LQKENI. The CDR3 nucleotides read TGTGCCAGCTCACCGCCTAGCGTTCGGAGGGGAGAGCAGTACTTC. This codes for CASSPPSVRRGEQYF.